The T cell receptor beta chain under discussion was sequenced for a study of T cell repertoires and Cas9 in healthy adults. The CDR3 is 16 residues long. After removal of 6 bases from V and 4 bases from J, the junction contained 12 bases not matched to a gene. The germline gives CDR1 SGHRS, CDR2 YFSETQ. Repertoires were generated with immunoSEQ multiplex PCR, while TCRdb's copy carries only in-frame clones and drops some. The data contain fewer than 15,000 clones, 89% of them singletons. The V and J genes are TRBV5-1 and TRBJ2-3; 9 bases are shared with TRBD2. The sequenced material came from Tregs (CD4+, CD25+, CD127-, CD137-, CD154-) from PBMCs; culture status not recorded. The receptor's source is a human donor in good health. CDR3 sequence: CASTAGLAGYADTQYF. The CDR3 DNA reads TGCGCCAGCACGGCGGGGCTAGCGGGGTATGCAGATACGCAGTATTTT.